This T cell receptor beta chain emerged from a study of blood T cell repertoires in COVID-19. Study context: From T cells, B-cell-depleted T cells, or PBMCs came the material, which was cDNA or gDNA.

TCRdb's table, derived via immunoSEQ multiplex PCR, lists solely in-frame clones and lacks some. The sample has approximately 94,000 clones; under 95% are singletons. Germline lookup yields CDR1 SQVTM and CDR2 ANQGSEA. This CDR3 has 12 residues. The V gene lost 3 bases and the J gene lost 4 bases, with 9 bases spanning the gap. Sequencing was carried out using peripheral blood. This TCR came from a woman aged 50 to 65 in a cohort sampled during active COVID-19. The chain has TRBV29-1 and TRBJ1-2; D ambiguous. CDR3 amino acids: CSVDPQSYGYTF. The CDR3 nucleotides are TGCAGCGTTGATCCCCAATCCTATGGCTACACCTTC. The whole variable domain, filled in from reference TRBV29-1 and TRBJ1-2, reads SAVISQKPSRDICQRGTSLTIQCQVDSQVTMMFWYRQQPGQSLTLIATANQGSEATYESGFVIDKFPISRPNLTFSTLTVSNMSPEDSSIYLCSVDPQSYGYTFGSGTRLTVV.